This T cell receptor beta chain is drawn from a study of memory CD4+ T cells and cytomegalovirus serostatus. About the research overall: This sample comes from healthy Belgian adults, about nine CMV seropositive, roughly 22 seronegative.

The length of the CDR3 is 16 residues. V was cut by 1 base and J by 4 bases, with 15 bases left in between. Germline lookup yields CDR1 SGDLS and CDR2 YYNGEE. Study outcomes and limitations: The CMV-associated TCR signature appears largely within the CD4+ memory repertoire.

As for this clone: The antigen remains undetermined.

Single viable CD3+CD4+CD8-CD45RO+ cells were sorted as the memory CD4+ T cells. Total CD4+ T cells were enriched by CD4 positive selection. Profiled with immunoSEQ multiplex PCR; TCRdb holds only in-frame clones, not every one. This table holds under 65,000 clones, roughly 78% found once. Sample: memory CD4+ T cells from blood. The gene calls are TRBV9 and TRBJ1-3; D is perhaps TRBD1 (6 bases). This clonotype originated in an adult in good health and CMV-seronegative. CDR3: CASSVTDRTSGNTIYF. CDR3 coding DNA: TGTGCCAGCAGCGTAACTGACAGGACGTCGGGAAACACCATATATTTT. Full variable domain (remainder filled in from reference TRBV9 and TRBJ1-3): DSGVTQTPKHLITATGQRVTLRCSPRSGDLSVYWYQQSLDQGLQFLIQYYNGEERAKGNILERFSAQQFPDLHSELNLSSLELGDSALYFCASSVTDRTSGNTIYFGEGSWLTVV.